This entry concerns a single TCR beta chain. Authors' analysis steps: From reference gene primer amplification, estimates of nucleated cell counts were derived. Clones were read by immunoSEQ multiplex PCR, and TCRdb kept only the in-frame ones, dropping some. V, J and clone size derive from that table, while D and trimming were established from the DNA sequence. Of about 97,000 clones in the sample, 85% to 90% were seen once. Germline assignment: CDR1 LNHDA and CDR2 SQIVND (reference sequence). V lost 0 bases, J lost 5 bases, and 6 bases stayed unmatched. CDR3 length equals 15 residues. These data belong to a study of blood T cell repertoires in COVID-19. The wider study: Sample material is recorded as cDNA or gDNA derived from T cells, B-cell-depleted T cells, or PBMCs.

The rearrangement uses TRBV19 and TRBJ2-5; 7 bases are shared with TRBD1. This receptor was obtained from a human donor in a cohort sampled during active COVID-19. Sequencing input: peripheral blood. The CDR3 spells CASSIEGPGQETQYF. Written as DNA, the CDR3 is TGTGCCAGTAGTATAGAGGGGCCGGGACAGGAGACCCAGTACTTC.